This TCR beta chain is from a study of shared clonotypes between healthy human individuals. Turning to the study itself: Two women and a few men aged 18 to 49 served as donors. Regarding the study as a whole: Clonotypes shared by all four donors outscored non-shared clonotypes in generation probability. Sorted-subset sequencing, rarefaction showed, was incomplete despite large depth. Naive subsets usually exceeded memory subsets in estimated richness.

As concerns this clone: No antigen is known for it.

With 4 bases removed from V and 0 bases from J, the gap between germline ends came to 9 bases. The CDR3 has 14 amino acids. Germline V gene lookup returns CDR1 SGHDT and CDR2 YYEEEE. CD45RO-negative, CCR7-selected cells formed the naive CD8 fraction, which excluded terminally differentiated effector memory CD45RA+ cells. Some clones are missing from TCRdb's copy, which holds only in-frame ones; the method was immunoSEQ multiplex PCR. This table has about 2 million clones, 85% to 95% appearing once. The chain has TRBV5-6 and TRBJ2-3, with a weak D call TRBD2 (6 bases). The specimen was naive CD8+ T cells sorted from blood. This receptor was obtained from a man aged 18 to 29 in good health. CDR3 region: CASSPGLSTDTQYF. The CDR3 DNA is TGTGCCAGCAGCCCGGGACTGAGCACAGATACGCAGTATTTT.